Reported below is one T cell receptor (beta chain). These data come from a study of blood T cell repertoires in COVID-19. The wider study: In each case, the material was cDNA or gDNA derived from T cells, B-cell-depleted T cells, or PBMCs.

Authors' methods: Cell counts per sample came from amplifying reference gene primers. Sequencing was performed with immunoSEQ multiplex PCR; in TCRdb, only in-frame clones are kept and a portion is missing. Clonal size and the V and J genes are those of that table, whereas D and trimming came from the DNA. This sample has 290,000 or so clones; about 82% occur once, and the top ten carry 5% to 6.5%. The junction had 10 bases not matched to a gene; V was cut back by 1 base and J by 4 bases. Germline assignment: CDR1 SGHNT and CDR2 YYREEE (reference sequence). The CDR3 consists of 17 residues. The receptor was derived from a man aged 50 or older with active or convalescent COVID-19. The source material was peripheral blood. The chain has TRBV5-4 and TRBJ2-3; 9 nucleotides line up with TRBD2. The DNA of the CDR3 is TGTGCCAGCAGCTTGCTCACGGGGGGCGGGAGGGCAGATACGCAGTATTTT. It specifies CASSLLTGGGRADTQYF.